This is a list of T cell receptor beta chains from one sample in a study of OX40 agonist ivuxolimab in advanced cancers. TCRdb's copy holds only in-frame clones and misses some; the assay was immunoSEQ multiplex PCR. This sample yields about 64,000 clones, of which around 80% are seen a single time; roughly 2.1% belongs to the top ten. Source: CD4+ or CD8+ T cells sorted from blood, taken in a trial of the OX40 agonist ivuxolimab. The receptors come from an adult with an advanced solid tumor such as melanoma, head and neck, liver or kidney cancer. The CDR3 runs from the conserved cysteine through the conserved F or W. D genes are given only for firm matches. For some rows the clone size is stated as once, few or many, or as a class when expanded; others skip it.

CDR3aa: CASSLERLAGEQFF
CDR3nt: TGTGCCAGCAGCTTAGAAAGGCTAGCTGGTGAGCAGTTCTTC
abundance: .
d_gene: .
v_gene: TRBV11-2
j_gene: TRBJ2-1

CDR3aa: CASSPTGVGQEYEQYF
CDR3nt: TGTGCCAGCTCACCCACCGGCGTAGGACAGGAATACGAGCAGTACTTC
abundance: .
d_gene: TRBD1
v_gene: TRBV18
j_gene: TRBJ2-7

CDR3aa: CASRESTSGSTQYF
CDR3nt: TGTGCCAGCAGAGAGTCGACTAGCGGGAGCACGCAGTATTTT
abundance: .
d_gene: TRBD2
v_gene: TRBV2
j_gene: TRBJ2-3

CDR3aa: CASREAGNQDTQYF
CDR3nt: TGTGCCAGCAGAGAAGCGGGAAATCAGGATACGCAGTATTTT
abundance: few
d_gene: TRBD2
v_gene: TRBV28
j_gene: TRBJ2-3

CDR3aa: CASSLVTGGHTEAFF
CDR3nt: TGTGCCAGCAGCTTAGTTACAGGCGGTCACACTGAAGCTTTCTTT
abundance: once
d_gene: .
v_gene: TRBV7-9
j_gene: TRBJ1-1

CDR3aa: CAISGGTGDTQYF
CDR3nt: TGTGCCATCAGTGGCGGGACGGGGGATACGCAGTATTTT
abundance: once
d_gene: .
v_gene: TRBV10-3
j_gene: TRBJ2-3

CDR3aa: CASSLSTVEQFF
CDR3nt: TGTGCCAGCTCCCTATCGACTGTGGAGCAGTTCTTC
abundance: .
d_gene: .
v_gene: TRBV2
j_gene: TRBJ2-1

CDR3aa: CASRLQGLGDSPLHF
CDR3nt: TGTGCCAGCAGGTTACAGGGTCTCGGGGATTCACCCCTCCACTTT
abundance: .
d_gene: .
v_gene: TRBV2
j_gene: TRBJ1-6

CDR3aa: CATSRTTDTQYF
CDR3nt: TGTGCCACCAGCCGAACCACAGATACGCAGTATTTT
abundance: .
d_gene: .
v_gene: TRBV15
j_gene: TRBJ2-3

CDR3aa: CASSLSGSSYNEQFF
CDR3nt: TGTGCCAGCAGTCTTAGCGGCAGCTCCTACAATGAGCAGTTCTTC
abundance: .
d_gene: .
v_gene: TRBV6-6
j_gene: TRBJ2-1

CDR3aa: CASSMRDADEQYF
CDR3nt: TGTGCCAGCTCAATGAGGGATGCTGACGAGCAGTACTTC
abundance: .
d_gene: .
v_gene: TRBV18
j_gene: TRBJ2-7

CDR3aa: CASSVAQAGGPYEQYF
CDR3nt: TGTGCCAGCAGCGTAGCACAGGCGGGCGGGCCCTACGAGCAGTACTTC
abundance: once
d_gene: .
v_gene: TRBV9
j_gene: TRBJ2-7

CDR3aa: CASSGGLAGREQYF
CDR3nt: TGTGCCAGCAGCGGGGGACTAGCGGGAAGAGAGCAGTACTTC
abundance: .
d_gene: TRBD2
v_gene: TRBV5-5
j_gene: TRBJ2-7

CDR3aa: CASKGRAAFYGYTF
CDR3nt: TGTGCCAGCAAAGGCAGGGCGGCATTCTATGGCTACACCTTC
abundance: .
d_gene: .
v_gene: TRBV28
j_gene: TRBJ1-2

CDR3aa: CASSFWPLNTGELFF
CDR3nt: TGTGCCAGCAGTTTTTGGCCCCTTAACACCGGGGAGCTGTTTTTT
abundance: once
d_gene: .
v_gene: TRBV27
j_gene: TRBJ2-2

CDR3aa: CASSVEGGQTTGELFF
CDR3nt: TGTGCCAGCAGCGTAGAGGGGGGACAGACCACCGGGGAGCTGTTTTTT
abundance: .
d_gene: .
v_gene: TRBV9
j_gene: TRBJ2-2

CDR3aa: CASSQALARGGLSQETQYF
CDR3nt: TGCGCCAGCAGCCAAGCGTTGGCTCGAGGGGGATTGAGTCAAGAGACCCAGTACTTC
abundance: .
d_gene: .
v_gene: TRBV4-1
j_gene: TRBJ2-5

CDR3aa: CAWSVIKNRGNTEAFF
CDR3nt: TGTGCCTGGAGTGTCATAAAAAACAGGGGGAACACTGAAGCTTTCTTT
abundance: .
d_gene: TRBD1
v_gene: TRBV30
j_gene: TRBJ1-1

CDR3aa: CAISESFGRDTF
CDR3nt: TGTGCCATCAGTGAGTCTTTCGGTAGAGACACCTTC
abundance: once
d_gene: .
v_gene: TRBV10-3
j_gene: TRBJ2-7

CDR3aa: CASTFMGQGKSEQYF
CDR3nt: TGTGCCAGCACCTTCATGGGACAGGGGAAGTCAGAGCAGTACTTC
abundance: .
d_gene: TRBD1
v_gene: TRBV7-9
j_gene: TRBJ2-7

CDR3aa: CASSLRGSQTQYF
CDR3nt: TGTGCCAGCAGCCTGCGCGGGTCCCAGACCCAGTACTTC
abundance: .
d_gene: .
v_gene: TRBV16
j_gene: TRBJ2-5

CDR3aa: CASSRGVNTEAFF
CDR3nt: TGTGCCAGCAGTAGGGGGGTGAACACTGAAGCTTTCTTT
abundance: .
d_gene: .
v_gene: TRBV6-5
j_gene: TRBJ1-1

CDR3aa: CASSSTGQDYGYTF
CDR3nt: TGTGCCAGCAGTTCGACGGGACAGGACTATGGCTACACCTTC
abundance: .
d_gene: TRBD1
v_gene: TRBV28
j_gene: TRBJ1-2

CDR3aa: CASSLILNTEAFF
CDR3nt: TGTGCCAGCAGCTTAATCTTGAACACTGAAGCTTTCTTT
abundance: few
d_gene: .
v_gene: TRBV7-8
j_gene: TRBJ1-1

CDR3aa: CASSVVGGSSGNTIYF
CDR3nt: TGTGCCAGCAGCGTAGTGGGGGGGAGCTCTGGAAACACCATATATTTT
abundance: .
d_gene: .
v_gene: TRBV9
j_gene: TRBJ1-3

CDR3aa: CASYTGVQWYNEQFF
CDR3nt: TGTGCCAGTTACACGGGGGTCCAGTGGTACAATGAGCAGTTCTTC
abundance: .
d_gene: .
v_gene: TRBV6-1
j_gene: TRBJ2-1

CDR3aa: CASSVGATGTYEQYF
CDR3nt: TGTGCCAGCAGCGTAGGGGCGACAGGTACCTACGAGCAGTACTTC
abundance: .
d_gene: .
v_gene: TRBV9
j_gene: TRBJ2-7

CDR3aa: CASSFVLAKNIQYF
CDR3nt: TGTGCCAGCAGCTTCGTGCTAGCCAAAAACATTCAGTACTTC
abundance: .
d_gene: .
v_gene: TRBV5-6
j_gene: TRBJ2-4

CDR3aa: CAWRLDPWGTQYF
CDR3nt: TGTGCCTGGAGGCTAGACCCATGGGGGACCCAGTACTTC
abundance: .
d_gene: .
v_gene: TRBV30
j_gene: TRBJ2-5

CDR3aa: CASSSHQYQETQYF
CDR3nt: TGTGCCAGCAGCTCCCATCAGTACCAAGAGACCCAGTACTTC
abundance: .
d_gene: .
v_gene: TRBV11-2
j_gene: TRBJ2-5

CDR3aa: CASSEGRGPYEQYF
CDR3nt: TGTGCCAGCAGTGAAGGTAGAGGGCCCTACGAGCAGTACTTC
abundance: .
d_gene: .
v_gene: TRBV2
j_gene: TRBJ2-7

CDR3aa: CASSPGLAGTYEQYF
CDR3nt: TGTGCCAGCTCACCCGGACTAGCGGGGACCTACGAGCAGTACTTC
abundance: few
d_gene: TRBD2
v_gene: TRBV18
j_gene: TRBJ2-7

CDR3aa: CASSVDIQGNYGYTF
CDR3nt: TGTGCCAGCAGCGTGGATATCCAGGGAAACTATGGCTACACCTTC
abundance: .
d_gene: .
v_gene: TRBV9
j_gene: TRBJ1-2

CDR3aa: CASSSGTGRNSNQPQHF
CDR3nt: TGTGCCAGCAGCTCCGGGACAGGGAGAAATAGCAATCAGCCCCAGCATTTT
abundance: few
d_gene: TRBD1
v_gene: TRBV5-4
j_gene: TRBJ1-5

CDR3aa: CASSPQGGPSPLHF
CDR3nt: TGTGCCAGCAGCCCGCAGGGGGGCCCCTCACCCCTCCACTTT
abundance: .
d_gene: TRBD1
v_gene: TRBV7-3
j_gene: TRBJ1-6

CDR3aa: CASSPGLAEETQYF
CDR3nt: TGTGCCAGCTCACCCGGACTAGCGGAAGAGACCCAGTACTTC
abundance: .
d_gene: TRBD2
v_gene: TRBV18
j_gene: TRBJ2-5

CDR3aa: CASSLQTGNNEAFF
CDR3nt: TGTGCCAGCAGCTTACAGACAGGTAATAATGAAGCTTTCTTT
abundance: .
d_gene: .
v_gene: TRBV7-8
j_gene: TRBJ1-1

CDR3aa: CASSVLAGVPTDTQYF
CDR3nt: TGTGCCAGCAGCGTCCTAGCGGGAGTTCCCACAGATACGCAGTATTTT
abundance: .
d_gene: TRBD2
v_gene: TRBV9
j_gene: TRBJ2-3

CDR3aa: CASSLGGNYGYTF
CDR3nt: TGTGCCAGCAGCCTGGGGGGTAACTATGGCTACACCTTC
abundance: .
d_gene: .
v_gene: TRBV5-4
j_gene: TRBJ1-2

CDR3aa: CASSPGSLAGVGELFF
CDR3nt: TGTGCCAGCAGCCCCGGTTCCCTAGCGGGAGTCGGGGAGCTGTTTTTT
abundance: .
d_gene: TRBD2
v_gene: TRBV7-3
j_gene: TRBJ2-2

CDR3aa: CASSHGQGVGGELFF
CDR3nt: TGCGCCAGCAGCCATGGACAGGGGGTCGGCGGGGAGCTGTTTTTT
abundance: .
d_gene: TRBD1
v_gene: TRBV5-1
j_gene: TRBJ2-2

CDR3aa: CAWSVSGWTGELFF
CDR3nt: TGTGCCTGGAGTGTATCAGGTTGGACCGGGGAGCTGTTTTTT
abundance: .
d_gene: .
v_gene: TRBV30
j_gene: TRBJ2-2

CDR3aa: CASSLYAGEETQYF
CDR3nt: TGCGCCAGCAGCTTGTATGCAGGGGAAGAGACCCAGTACTTC
abundance: once
d_gene: .
v_gene: TRBV5-1
j_gene: TRBJ2-5

CDR3aa: CASSAEGRGFQYF
CDR3nt: TGTGCCAGTAGTGCCGAGGGGAGGGGTTTTCAGTACTTC
abundance: .
d_gene: TRBD2
v_gene: TRBV19
j_gene: TRBJ2-4

CDR3aa: CASSRGRSTYGYTF
CDR3nt: TGTGCCAGCAGTCGTGGACGGTCTACCTATGGCTACACCTTC
abundance: .
d_gene: .
v_gene: TRBV6-6
j_gene: TRBJ1-2

CDR3aa: CAISETGTGEAFF
CDR3nt: TGTGCCATCAGTGAGACCGGCACAGGTGAAGCTTTCTTT
abundance: .
d_gene: .
v_gene: TRBV10-3
j_gene: TRBJ1-1

CDR3aa: CASSLWGTTGNTIYF
CDR3nt: TGTGCCAGCAGCTTATGGGGGACTACTGGAAACACCATATATTTT
abundance: .
d_gene: .
v_gene: TRBV7-3
j_gene: TRBJ1-3